The rows below give T cell receptor beta chains drawn from one sample of a study of T cell responses to AZD1222 COVID-19 vaccine. Repertoires were generated with immunoSEQ multiplex PCR, while TCRdb's copy carries only in-frame clones and drops some. The data hold approximately 150,000 clones, with about 89% observed a single time. This specimen was peripheral blood, taken 28 days after the second AZD1222 dose. These receptors all come from an adult who received the AZD1222 COVID-19 vaccine. CDR3s include the opening cysteine and the closing phenylalanine or tryptophan. The D gene is left open where the match is weak. Clone size, where shown, is once, few, many, or a class for clones that have expanded.

size: -
V: TRBV11-2
J: TRBJ2-7
D: TRBD2
DNA: TGTGCCAGCAGCTTATGGGGGGGAACCAACTCCTACGAGCAGTACTTC
CDR3: CASSLWGGTNSYEQYF

size: once
V: TRBV29-1
J: TRBJ2-1
D: TRBD1
DNA: TGCAGCGCAGGGGGCAATGAGCAGTTCTTC
CDR3: CSAGGNEQFF

size: -
V: TRBV19
J: TRBJ1-5
D: -
DNA: TGTGCCAGTACCGCCCGACAGCCCGGCAGTTATAGCAATCAGCCCCAGCATTTT
CDR3: CASTARQPGSYSNQPQHF

size: -
V: TRBV9
J: TRBJ2-3
D: -
DNA: TGTGCCAGCAGTGCCTGGTTAGCGAGTACAGATACGCAGTATTTT
CDR3: CASSAWLASTDTQYF

size: -
V: TRBV6-6
J: TRBJ1-2
D: -
DNA: TGTGCCTCCTATTCAGCAAAGTCCAACTATGGCTACACCTTC
CDR3: CASYSAKSNYGYTF

size: -
V: TRBV5-1
J: TRBJ2-7
D: TRBD1
DNA: TGCGCCAGCAGCTATGGGACAGCAATCTACGAGCAGTACTTC
CDR3: CASSYGTAIYEQYF

size: -
V: TRBV5-5
J: TRBJ2-7
D: TRBD2
DNA: TGTGCCAGCAGCTTATCGATAGCGGGCAGCACTATGGTCTACGAGCAGTACTTC
CDR3: CASSLSIAGSTMVYEQYF

size: -
V: TRBV6-5
J: TRBJ2-1
D: -
DNA: TGTGCCAGCAGTTTAGCCAGTAACAATGAGCAGTTCTTC
CDR3: CASSLASNNEQFF

size: -
V: TRBV11-2
J: TRBJ2-1
D: -
DNA: TGTGCCAGCAGCCCCGGACTCATGGAAGGGTACAATGAGCAGTTCTTC
CDR3: CASSPGLMEGYNEQFF

size: -
V: TRBV10-3
J: TRBJ1-4
D: -
DNA: TGTGCCATCAGTGAGTCTAACAGAAATGAAAAACTGTTTTTT
CDR3: CAISESNRNEKLFF

size: -
V: TRBV27
J: TRBJ1-1
D: TRBD1
DNA: TGTGCCAGTTCTCCGGGACAGGAGAATTTTGAATTCACTGAAGCTTTCTTT
CDR3: CASSPGQENFEFTEAFF

size: -
V: TRBV10-3
J: TRBJ2-1
D: TRBD2
DNA: TGTGCCATCGGGGACTACTCCGGCTCATACAATGAGCAGTTCTTC
CDR3: CAIGDYSGSYNEQFF

size: few
V: TRBV27
J: TRBJ1-2
D: TRBD1
DNA: TGTGCCAGCAGACCCCAGGGGGAGTATGGCTACACCTTC
CDR3: CASRPQGEYGYTF

size: -
V: TRBV28
J: TRBJ1-4
D: TRBD1
DNA: TGTGCCAGCAGTTTATGGACAGGGCCTAATGAAAAACTGTTTTTT
CDR3: CASSLWTGPNEKLFF

size: -
V: TRBV6-5
J: TRBJ2-3
D: TRBD1
DNA: TGTGCCAGCAGACCTACAGGGGGTGCAGTAGATACGCAGTATTTT
CDR3: CASRPTGGAVDTQYF

size: -
V: TRBV7-6
J: TRBJ2-7
D: TRBD1
DNA: TGTGCCAGCAGCTTAAGGACAGGGGATAGCTCCTACGAGCAGTACTTC
CDR3: CASSLRTGDSSYEQYF

size: -
V: TRBV29-1
J: TRBJ2-7
D: -
DNA: TGCAGCACTGAGGGTGGGGAGAGCTCCTACGAGCAGTACTTC
CDR3: CSTEGGESSYEQYF

size: once
V: TRBV11-2
J: TRBJ1-2
D: TRBD1
DNA: TGTGCCAGCAGCTCGCCACAGGGGAACTATGGCTACACCTTC
CDR3: CASSSPQGNYGYTF

size: -
V: TRBV19
J: TRBJ1-3
D: -
DNA: TGTGCCAGTACCCCGTCACAGGGTTGGTCTGGAAACACCATATATTTT
CDR3: CASTPSQGWSGNTIYF

size: -
V: TRBV12-3/TRBV12-4
J: TRBJ2-5
D: -
DNA: TGTGCCAGCGGACTAAGTCAAGAGACCCAGTACTTC
CDR3: CASGLSQETQYF

size: -
V: TRBV19
J: TRBJ1-1
D: -
DNA: TGTGCCAGTAGTATGTTGACTGAAGCTTTCTTT
CDR3: CASSMLTEAFF

size: -
V: TRBV5-1
J: TRBJ1-4
D: TRBD1
DNA: TGCGCCAGCACCGACCGACAGGGTGGGAATGAAAAACTGTTTTTT
CDR3: CASTDRQGGNEKLFF

size: -
V: TRBV5-4
J: TRBJ1-2
D: -
DNA: TGTGCCAGCAGCTTGTCGCCTTTGGGCACAGCACCCAACTATGGCTACACCTTC
CDR3: CASSLSPLGTAPNYGYTF

size: -
V: TRBV10-3
J: TRBJ1-1
D: TRBD1
DNA: TGTGCCATCAGTGAGGGGACAGGGACTGAAGCTTTCTTT
CDR3: CAISEGTGTEAFF

size: -
V: TRBV2
J: TRBJ1-6
D: -
DNA: TGTGCCAGCAGGCCTTTACTGGGAGTATCGGCACGGAATTCACCCCTCCACTTT
CDR3: CASRPLLGVSARNSPLHF

size: -
V: TRBV15
J: TRBJ1-4
D: -
DNA: TGTGCCACCAGCAGAGATCACGTAGGGAGCGTCGAAAAACTGTTTTTT
CDR3: CATSRDHVGSVEKLFF

size: -
V: TRBV23-1
J: TRBJ1-2
D: -
DNA: TGCGCCAGCAGTCAATCGTGGGGGGGTTCCACTAGCGTCTGGCCTGGCTACACCTTC
CDR3: CASSQSWGGSTSVWPGYTF

size: once
V: TRBV7-3
J: TRBJ2-7
D: -
DNA: TGTGCCAGCAGCCCCGCAGGGGGGCATACCTACGAGCAGTACTTC
CDR3: CASSPAGGHTYEQYF

size: -
V: TRBV5-4
J: TRBJ2-5
D: TRBD2
DNA: TGTGCCAGCAGCTCCTCTAGCGGGGCCCAAGAGACCCAGTACTTC
CDR3: CASSSSSGAQETQYF

size: -
V: TRBV19
J: TRBJ1-5
D: TRBD1
DNA: TGTGCCAGTAGTGTCACAGGGGATCAGCCCCAGCATTTT
CDR3: CASSVTGDQPQHF

size: -
V: TRBV7-3
J: TRBJ1-2
D: -
DNA: TGTGCCAGCAGTCCCAAGGGGGACACGGGCTACACCTTC
CDR3: CASSPKGDTGYTF

size: -
V: TRBV10-3
J: TRBJ1-2
D: -
DNA: TGTGCCATCAGTGAGGAATTAACAACTGGCTACACCTTC
CDR3: CAISEELTTGYTF

size: few
V: TRBV2
J: TRBJ1-5
D: -
DNA: TGTGCCAGCGGTGCCTATAGCAATCAGCCCCAGCATTTT
CDR3: CASGAYSNQPQHF

size: -
V: TRBV4-1
J: TRBJ1-1
D: -
DNA: TGCGCCAGCAGCCTTCCTCGGGGAGTGAACACTGAAGCTTTCTTT
CDR3: CASSLPRGVNTEAFF

size: -
V: TRBV19
J: TRBJ2-1
D: -
DNA: TGTGCCAGTAGGGCTCGGGACTACAATGAGCAGTTCTTC
CDR3: CASRARDYNEQFF

size: -
V: TRBV28
J: TRBJ1-6
D: -
DNA: TGTGCCAGCTGGAGCAGGGCCTATAATTCACCCCTCCACTTT
CDR3: CASWSRAYNSPLHF

size: once
V: TRBV27
J: TRBJ1-1
D: TRBD1
DNA: TGTGCCAGCACTCTTACAGGGGCGAACACTGAAGCTTTCTTT
CDR3: CASTLTGANTEAFF